This T cell receptor (beta chain) stems from a study of T cell responses to AZD1222 COVID-19 vaccine. Overall study results and limits: The CD4 TCRs associated with vaccination extended across spike and predominated at 160-218 and 743-854. Reportedly, nearly half of unique spike TCRs recognized epitopes outside B.1.351/B.1.1.7 mutations. At baseline, seropositivity was found in only 5 to 7 AZD1222 recipients.

Between the trimmed V and J ends, which lost 7 bases and 1 base, there was a span of 11 bases. CDR1 and CDR2 from the germline V gene are SNHLY and FYNNEI. The CDR3 loop spans 14 amino acids. Using immunoSEQ multiplex PCR, the repertoire was profiled, and TCRdb retains in-frame clones only, with some absent. The table lists 90,000 to 150,000 clones, over 85% of them singletons. A remark on this clone: Antigen unknown.

The receptor comes from an adult in good health. The sequenced sample was peripheral blood, obtained on day 0 of AZD1222 vaccination. This rearrangement joins TRBV2 to TRBJ1-5, with a possible D match to TRBD1 (5 bases). CDR3 coding DNA: TGTGCCAGCACCCTCGACAGAAGCAATCAGCCCCAGCATTTT. Translating gives CASTLDRSNQPQHF.